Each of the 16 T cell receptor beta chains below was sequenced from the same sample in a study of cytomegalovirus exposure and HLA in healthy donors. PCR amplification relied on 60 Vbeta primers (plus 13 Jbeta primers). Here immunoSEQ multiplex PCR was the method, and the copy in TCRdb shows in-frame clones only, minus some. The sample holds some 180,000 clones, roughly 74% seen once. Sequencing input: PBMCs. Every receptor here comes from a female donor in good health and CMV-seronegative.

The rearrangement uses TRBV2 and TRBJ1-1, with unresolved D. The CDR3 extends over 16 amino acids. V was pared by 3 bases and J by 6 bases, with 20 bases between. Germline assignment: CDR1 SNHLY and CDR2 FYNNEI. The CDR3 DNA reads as TGTGCCAGCAGTGAGGAAAATTCCCTCCTAGGCGCTGAAGCTTTCTTT. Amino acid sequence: CASSEENSLLGAEAFF.

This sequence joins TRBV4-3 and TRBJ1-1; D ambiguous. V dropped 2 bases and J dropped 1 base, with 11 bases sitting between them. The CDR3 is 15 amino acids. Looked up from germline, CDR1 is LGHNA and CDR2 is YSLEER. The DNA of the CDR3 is TGCGCCAGCAGCCAACTTCATACCGGGAACACTGAAGCTTTCTTT. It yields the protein CASSQLHTGNTEAFF.

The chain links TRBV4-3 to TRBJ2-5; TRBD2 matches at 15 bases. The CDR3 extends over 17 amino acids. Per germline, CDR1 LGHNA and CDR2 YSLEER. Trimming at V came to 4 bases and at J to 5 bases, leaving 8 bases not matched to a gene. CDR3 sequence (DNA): TGCGCCAGCAGCCTCGCCCCGGGACTAGCGGGAGGCGAGACCCAGTACTTC. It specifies CASSLAPGLAGGETQYF.

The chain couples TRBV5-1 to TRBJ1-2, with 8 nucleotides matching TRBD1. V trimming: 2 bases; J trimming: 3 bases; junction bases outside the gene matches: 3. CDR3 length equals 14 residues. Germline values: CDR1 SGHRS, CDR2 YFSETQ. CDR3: CASSFGQGDYGYTF. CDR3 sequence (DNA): TGCGCCAGCAGCTTTGGACAGGGCGACTATGGCTACACCTTC.

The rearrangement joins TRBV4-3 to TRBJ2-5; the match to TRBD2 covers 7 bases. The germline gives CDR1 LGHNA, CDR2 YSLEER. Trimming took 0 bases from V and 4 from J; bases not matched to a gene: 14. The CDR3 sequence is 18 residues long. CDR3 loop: CASSQDRSGTLLPETQYF. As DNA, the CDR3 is TGCGCCAGCAGCCAAGATCGGAGCGGGACCCTATTGCCAGAGACCCAGTACTTC.

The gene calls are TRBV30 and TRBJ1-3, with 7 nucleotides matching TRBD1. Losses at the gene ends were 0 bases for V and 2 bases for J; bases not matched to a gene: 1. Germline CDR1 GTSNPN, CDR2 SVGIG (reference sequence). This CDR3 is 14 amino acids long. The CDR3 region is CAWSVDRAGNTIYF. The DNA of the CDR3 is TGTGCCTGGAGTGTAGACAGGGCTGGAAACACCATATATTTT.

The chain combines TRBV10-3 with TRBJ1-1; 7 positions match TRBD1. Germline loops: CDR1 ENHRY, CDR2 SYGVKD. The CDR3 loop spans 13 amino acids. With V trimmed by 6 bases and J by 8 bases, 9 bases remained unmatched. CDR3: CAISGQAPSEAFF. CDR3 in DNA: TGTGCCATCAGCGGACAGGCCCCATCCGAAGCTTTCTTT.

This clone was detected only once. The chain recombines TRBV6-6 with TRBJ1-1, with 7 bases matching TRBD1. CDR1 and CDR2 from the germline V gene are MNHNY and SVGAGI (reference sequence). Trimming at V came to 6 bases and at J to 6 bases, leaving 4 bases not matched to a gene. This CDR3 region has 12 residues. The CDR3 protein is CASREGQPEAFF. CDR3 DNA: TGTGCCAGCAGGGAGGGACAGCCTGAAGCTTTCTTT.

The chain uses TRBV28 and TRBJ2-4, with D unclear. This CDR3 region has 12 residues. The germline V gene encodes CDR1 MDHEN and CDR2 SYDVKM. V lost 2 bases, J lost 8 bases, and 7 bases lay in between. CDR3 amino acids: CASSLLRDIQYF. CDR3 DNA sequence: TGTGCCAGCAGTTTACTACGGGACATTCAGTACTTC.

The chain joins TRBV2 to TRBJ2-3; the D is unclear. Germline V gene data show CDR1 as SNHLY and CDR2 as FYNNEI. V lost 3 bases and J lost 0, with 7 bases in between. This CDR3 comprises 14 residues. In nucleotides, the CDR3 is TGTGCCAGCAGTGAGGCTCAGAGCACAGATACGCAGTATTTT. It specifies CASSEAQSTDTQYF.

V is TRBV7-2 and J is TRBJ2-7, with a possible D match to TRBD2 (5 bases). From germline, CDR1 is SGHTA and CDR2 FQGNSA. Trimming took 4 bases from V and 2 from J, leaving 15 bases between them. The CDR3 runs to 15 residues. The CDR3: CASSSPRTGAYEQYF. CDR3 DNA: TGTGCCAGCAGCTCCCCTCGGACTGGGGCCTACGAGCAGTACTTC.

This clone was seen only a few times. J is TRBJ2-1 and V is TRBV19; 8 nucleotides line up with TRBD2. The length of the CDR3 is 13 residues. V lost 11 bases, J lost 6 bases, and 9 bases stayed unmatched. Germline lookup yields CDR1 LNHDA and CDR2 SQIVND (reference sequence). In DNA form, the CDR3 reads TGTGCCTCACTAGGACTAGCAGTCAATGAGCAGTTCTTC. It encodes CASLGLAVNEQFF.

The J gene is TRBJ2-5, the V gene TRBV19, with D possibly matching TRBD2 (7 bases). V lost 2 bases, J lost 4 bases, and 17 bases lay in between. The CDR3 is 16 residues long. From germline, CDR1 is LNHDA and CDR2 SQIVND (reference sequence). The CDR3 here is CASSINLMGGAETQYF. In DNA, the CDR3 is TGTGCCAGTAGTATAAATCTGATGGGGGGGGCAGAGACCCAGTACTTC.

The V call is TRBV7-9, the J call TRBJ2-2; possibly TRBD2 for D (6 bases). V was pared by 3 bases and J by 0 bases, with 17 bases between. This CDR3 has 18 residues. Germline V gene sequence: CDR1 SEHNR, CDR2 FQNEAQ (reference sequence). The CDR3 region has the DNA TGTGCCAGCAGCTTCCGACCGGTGGGCGGGGCGAACACCGGGGAGCTGTTTTTT. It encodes CASSFRPVGGANTGELFF. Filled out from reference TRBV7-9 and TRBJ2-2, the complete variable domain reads DTGVSQNPRHKITKRGQNVTFRCDPISEHNRLYWYRQTLGQGPEFLTYFQNEAQLEKSRLLSDRFSAERPKGSFSTLEIQRTEQGDSAMYLCASSFRPVGGANTGELFFGEGSRLTVL.

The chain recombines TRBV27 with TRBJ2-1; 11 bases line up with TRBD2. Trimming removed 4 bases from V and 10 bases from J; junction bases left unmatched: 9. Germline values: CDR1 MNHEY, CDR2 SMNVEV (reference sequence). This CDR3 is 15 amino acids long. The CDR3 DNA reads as TGTGCCAGCAGTTCCGTAGCGGGGGGGCTCGGGGAGCAGTTCTTC. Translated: CASSSVAGGLGEQFF.

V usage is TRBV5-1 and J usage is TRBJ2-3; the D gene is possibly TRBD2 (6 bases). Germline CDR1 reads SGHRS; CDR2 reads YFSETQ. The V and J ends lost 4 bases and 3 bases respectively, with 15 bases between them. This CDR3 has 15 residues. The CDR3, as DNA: TGCGCCAGCAGCCACGGGACTCCCCGGACAGATACGCAGTATTTT. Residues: CASSHGTPRTDTQYF.